A single sample gave rise to the 18 T cell receptor beta chains below, sequenced in a study of Ad26.COV2.S vaccination and SARS-CoV-2 variants. Produced via immunoSEQ multiplex PCR; TCRdb's table is partial and in-frame only. This table holds around 450,000 clones, 80% to 90% found once. Documented treatment: some 19 received Ad26.COV2.S at low or high dose, single or two shots; 5 received placebo; per-sample allocation not given. Specimens were obtained on day 63 following the first vaccine or placebo injection. The sample was peripheral blood, taken in a trial of Ad26.COV2.S vaccine versus placebo. The receptors here all came from a person aged 18 to 65 who received the Ad26.COV2.S COVID-19 vaccine or a placebo.

This chain joins TRBV7-9 and TRBJ2-7, with a weak D call TRBD1 (6 bases). CDR1 and CDR2 from the germline V gene are SEHNR and FQNEAQ (reference sequence). V dropped 1 base and J dropped 7 bases, with 11 bases sitting between them. The CDR3 covers 13 residues. The CDR3, as DNA: TGTGCCAGCAGCTTAGGGGGACATAATGAGCAGTACTTC. Amino acid sequence: CASSLGGHNEQYF. Full variable domain (outside the CDR3, taken from reference TRBV7-9 and TRBJ2-7): DTGVSQNPRHKITKRGQNVTFRCDPISEHNRLYWYRQTLGQGPEFLTYFQNEAQLEKSRLLSDRFSAERPKGSFSTLEIQRTEQGDSAMYLCASSLGGHNEQYFGPGTRLTVT.

The V gene is TRBV14, the J gene TRBJ2-1, with TRBD1 matching over 8 bases. Germline assignment: CDR1 SGHDN and CDR2 FVKESK. The CDR3 is 15 amino acids. V shed 3 bases and J 1 base; nucleotides not matched to a gene: 2. The CDR3 nucleotides are TGTGCCAGCAGCCAGGACAGGGCATCCTACAATGAGCAGTTCTTC. Protein sequence: CASSQDRASYNEQFF.

The chain has TRBV2 and TRBJ2-1; 7 bases fit TRBD2. After removal of 2 bases from V and 6 bases from J, the junction contained 7 bases not matched to a gene. Germline assignment: CDR1 SNHLY and CDR2 FYNNEI. The length of the CDR3 is 15 residues. CDR3 coding DNA: TGTGCCAGCAGTGAAACTTTTGCTAGCGGCAATGAGCAGTTCTTC. Its translation is CASSETFASGNEQFF.

The rearrangement joins TRBV29-1 to TRBJ1-5; D is possibly TRBD1 (5 bases). V lost 4 bases, J lost 4 bases, and 11 bases lay in between. The CDR3 totals 13 residues. Germline values: CDR1 SQVTM, CDR2 ANQGSEA. This chain's CDR3 is CSVADRSNQPQHF. In DNA, the CDR3 is TGCAGCGTTGCCGACAGAAGTAATCAGCCCCAGCATTTT.

This sequence joins TRBV28 and TRBJ1-5; the D gene is possibly TRBD1 (5 bases). Germline V CDR1 and CDR2: MDHEN, SYDVKM. V gave up 7 bases and J gave up 6 bases, with 22 bases separating them. This CDR3 spans 16 amino acids. The CDR3 region has the DNA TGTGCCAGCATCCCAATCGGGGCAGGGCGGGTTCAGCCCCAGCATTTT. Its protein product is CASIPIGAGRVQPQHF.

The chain links TRBV4-2 to TRBJ1-1; no definite D call. The germline gives CDR1 LGHNA, CDR2 YNFKEQ. V was clipped by 0 bases and J by 0 bases, with 5 bases between them. There are 14 residues in the CDR3. CDR3 in DNA: TGTGCCAGCAGCCAAGACGGAATGAACACTGAAGCTTTCTTT. Translated: CASSQDGMNTEAFF.

V and J are TRBV25-1 and TRBJ1-5; D remains unclear. With 2 bases removed from V and 6 bases from J, the gap between germline ends came to 5 bases. Germline V gives CDR1 MGHDK, CDR2 SYGVNS. The length of the CDR3 is 12 residues. CDR3 sequence reads: CASSEGSQPQHF. CDR3 nucleotides: TGTGCCAGCAGTGAAGGAAGTCAGCCCCAGCATTTT.

J is TRBJ2-3 and V is TRBV9; 9 positions match TRBD1. The CDR3 is made up of 17 amino acids. V was clipped by 1 base and J by 2 bases; unmatched bases: 8. Germline loops: CDR1 SGDLS, CDR2 YYNGEE. The CDR3 reads CASSVRPGQGTTDTQYF. For the CDR3, the DNA is TGTGCCAGCAGCGTACGACCGGGACAGGGCACCACAGATACGCAGTATTTT.

This sequence joins TRBV6-5 and TRBJ2-7; tentative D call: TRBD1 (5 bases). The V gene lost 6 bases and the J gene lost 3 bases, with 9 bases spanning the gap. This CDR3 comprises 12 residues. CDR1 is MNHEY and CDR2 is SVGAGI in the germline V gene. The chain's CDR3 is CASSRTGYEQYF. The CDR3 coding sequence is TGTGCCAGCAGCCGAACAGGCTACGAGCAGTACTTC.

This rearrangement joins TRBV27 to TRBJ2-3, with TRBD2 matching 9 bases. J lost 3 bases, V lost 5 bases, and 3 bases had no gene match. This CDR3 contains 14 residues. Germline V CDR1 and CDR2: MNHEY, SMNVEV (reference sequence). CDR3 sequence reads: CASSRTSDTDTQYF. The CDR3 DNA sequence: TGTGCCAGCAGTAGGACTAGCGATACAGATACGCAGTATTTT.

The chain has TRBV7-9 and TRBJ2-7, with D hard to call. Germline CDR1 reads SEHNR; CDR2 reads FQNEAQ (reference sequence). V was pared by 1 base and J by 7 bases, with 17 bases between. This CDR3 region has 15 residues. DNA of the CDR3: TGTGCCAGCAGCTTAGAGTCCAGGCCATTGGGGGAGCAGTACTTC. Amino acids: CASSLESRPLGEQYF.

The CDR3 sequence: CASSSSGITYEQYF. Written as DNA, the CDR3 is TGTGCCAGCAGCTCCAGCGGGATCACCTACGAGCAGTACTTC. The chain combines TRBV27 with TRBJ2-7; 7 nucleotides line up with TRBD2. CDR3 length: 14 amino acids. V was clipped by 6 bases and J by 2 bases; unmatched bases: 7. Germline CDR1 reads MNHEY; CDR2 reads SMNVEV (reference sequence).

CDR3 protein: CAISPHSGVGTDTQYF. The CDR3 bases are TGTGCCATCAGTCCCCATAGCGGAGTGGGCACAGATACGCAGTATTTT. The rearrangement joins TRBV10-3 to TRBJ2-3; D perhaps matches TRBD2 (6 bases). Between the trimmed V and J ends, which lost 5 bases and 1 base, there was a span of 16 bases. The CDR3 runs 16 residues. Germline V lookup: CDR1 ENHRY, CDR2 SYGVKD.

The J gene is TRBJ2-7, the V gene TRBV29-1; 7 bases fit TRBD1. The CDR3 consists of 14 residues. Unmatched junction bases numbered 8, after V lost 6 bases and J lost 0 bases. Germline values: CDR1 SQVTM, CDR2 ANQGSEA. The CDR3 sequence: CSVSPTGSSYEQYF. CDR3 nucleotides: TGCAGCGTAAGCCCGACAGGGAGCTCCTACGAGCAGTACTTC.

CDR3: CASTTNVVGGNTIYF. The CDR3 DNA reads as TGTGCCAGCACCACGAACGTGGTTGGTGGAAACACCATATATTTT. V gene TRBV6-5 combines with J gene TRBJ1-3; D ambiguous. V shed 7 bases and J shed 3 bases, with 16 bases lying between them. Germline V CDR1 and CDR2: MNHEY, SVGAGI. The CDR3 runs 15 residues.

The chain recombines TRBV27 with TRBJ2-1; D is ambiguous. Trimming removed 3 bases from V and 6 bases from J, with 21 bases in between. CDR1 and CDR2 (germline): MNHEY, SMNVEV (reference sequence). The length of the CDR3 is 17 residues. The CDR3, as DNA: TGTGCCAGCAGTTTGGCGCTTTCCACTTCCAACTTCAATGAGCAGTTCTTC. Protein sequence: CASSLALSTSNFNEQFF.

This clone was detected once. The rearrangement uses TRBV28 and TRBJ2-2, with D unclear. This CDR3 region has 15 residues. Per germline, CDR1 MDHEN and CDR2 SYDVKM. V gave up 5 bases and J gave up 6 bases, with 16 bases separating them. CDR3 nucleotides: TGTGCCAGCAGTCCGCCATTGGGTGGCTCCGGGGAGCTGTTTTTT. This gives the protein CASSPPLGGSGELFF.

The chain has TRBV6-5 and TRBJ2-3, with D perhaps matching TRBD1 (5 bases). Trimming removed 6 bases at V and 6 bases at J, with 7 bases between. Germline CDR1 is MNHEY and CDR2 is SVGAGI. This CDR3 region has 11 residues. DNA of the CDR3: TGTGCCAGCAGCCAGGGTGATACGCAGTATTTT. Protein sequence: CASSQGDTQYF.